This TCR beta chain is from a study of T cell repertoires in cytomegalovirus infection. About the study: Both CMV infection and a matching HLA type were indicated by public TCR beta signatures. General observations from the study: Across the ex vivo response, the dominant clonotypes were HLA-C-restricted CMV-specific TCR beta clonotypes.

This clonotype was seen at least ten times. Its antigen is as yet unknown. Each CDR3 protein gets one entry after TCRdb re-called the reads with MiXCR. The profile covers about 20,000 distinct CDR3 sequences, with about 42% appearing a single time and about 94% taken by the ten largest. Material: CD8+ T cells from cultured PBMCs, obtained from culture after CMV antigen stimulation. The origin of this receptor is a human donor in good health (CMV status not recorded). Some clones in this sample may be carry-over from other donors' samples.

In nucleotides, the CDR3 is TGTGCCAGCAGCACATATATCAATCAGCCCCAGCATTTT. This encodes CASSTYINQPQHF. V is TRBV7-2 and J is TRBJ1-5; D call uncertain. V gave up 5 bases and J gave up 3 bases, with 8 bases separating them. This CDR3 is 13 amino acids long. In germline, CDR1 is SGHTA, CDR2 FQGNSA.